The table lists the clone carrying this TCR beta chain with a few counts. The data were obtained in a study of CD8 T cells in ankylosing spondylitis. TCRdb re-analysed the 5' RACE reads in MiXCR, keeping a single row per CDR3 protein. This table holds about 33,000 distinct CDR3 sequences, 9.5% to 12% found once. CDR3 length: 15 residues. Germline lookup yields CDR1 KGHDR and CDR2 SFDVKD. V was pared by 4 bases and J by 0 bases, with 9 bases between. This chain connects TRBV24-1 to TRBJ1-5; D not resolved. Sequencing was performed on synovial fluid, either unsorted or a sorted T cell fraction (not recorded which). The TCR was taken from a male donor with ankylosing spondylitis. CDR3 in amino acids: CATSDTRLSNQPQHF. The DNA for the CDR3 is TGTGCCACCAGTGACACAAGACTTAGCAATCAGCCCCAGCATTTT.